This entry lists 21 T cell receptor beta chains sequenced from one sample in a study of T cell clonotyping in hematopoietic cell transplantation. Produced via immunoSEQ multiplex PCR; TCRdb's table is partial and in-frame only. The sample has 3,500 to 5,000 clones, around 16% seen once. Sequencing was performed on peripheral blood mononuclear cells, taken 30 days after allogeneic stem cell transplant. The origin of the receptors is a male patient aged 50 to 60 who had an allogeneic stem cell transplant from a related donor, so the T cells may come from the graft donor. Some clones in this sample may be carry-over from other donors' samples.

The rearrangement joins TRBV30 to TRBJ1-5, with 7 bases fitting TRBD1. The germline CDR1 and CDR2 sequences are GTSNPN and SVGIG (reference sequence). The CDR3 is 13 residues long. Germline trimming cut 0 bases from V and 4 bases from J; bases unmatched to any gene: 0. The CDR3 coding sequence is TGTGCCTGGAGTGTCAGGGGGAATCAGCCCCAGCATTTT. Its protein product is CAWSVRGNQPQHF.

The chain combines TRBV30 with TRBJ2-5; 8 nucleotides line up with TRBD2. In germline, CDR1 is GTSNPN, CDR2 SVGIG (reference sequence). Trimming cost V 2 bases and J 4 bases; bases outside gene matches: 6. There are 14 residues in the CDR3. CDR3 nucleotide sequence: TGTGCCTGGAGTCCGAGCGGGGGCGGAGAGACCCAGTACTTC. This gives the protein CAWSPSGGGETQYF. The full variable domain, in which reference TRBV30 and TRBJ2-5 provide the parts outside the CDR3, is SQTIHQWPATLVQPVGSPLSLECTVEGTSNPNLYWYRQAAGRGLQLLFYSVGIGQISSEVPQNLSASRPQDRQFILSSKKLLLSDSGFYLCAWSPSGGGETQYFGPGTRLLVL.

This clone was counted between two and nine times. The rearrangement uses TRBV30 and TRBJ1-5; D might be TRBD1 (6 bases). The V end lost 0 bases, the J end lost 2 bases, and 20 bases lay between the germline ends. The CDR3 has 18 residues. Germline V gene lookup returns CDR1 GTSNPN and CDR2 SVGIG (reference sequence). The chain's CDR3 is CAWSVDDAQQGGNQPQHF. CDR3 coding DNA: TGTGCCTGGAGTGTAGATGACGCACAACAGGGCGGCAATCAGCCCCAGCATTTT.

This sequence joins TRBV6-5 and TRBJ2-7; no clear D. Germline CDR1 and CDR2: MNHEY and SVGAGI. With 0 bases removed from V and 5 bases from J, the gap between germline ends came to 14 bases. The CDR3 length is 15 residues. The CDR3 DNA sequence: TGTGCCAGCAGTTACTCGGGCAGTAGGTTCGACGAGCAGTACTTC. It encodes CASSYSGSRFDEQYF.

V gene TRBV30 combines with J gene TRBJ1-2; D gene uncertain. The CDR3 loop spans 12 amino acids. Trimming took 3 bases from V and 6 from J, leaving 11 bases between them. The germline V gene encodes CDR1 GTSNPN and CDR2 SVGIG (reference sequence). CDR3 sequence: CAWRGNRDGYTF. Written as DNA, the CDR3 is TGTGCCTGGAGGGGGAACAGAGATGGCTACACCTTC.

This clone has a handful of counts. The CDR3 bases are TGTGCCAGCAGCGTGGGACTAGCGGGATACGAGCAGTACTTC. Amino acid sequence: CASSVGLAGYEQYF. The chain combines TRBV9 with TRBJ2-7, with TRBD2 matching 13 bases. Germline CDR1 reads SGDLS; CDR2 reads YYNGEE. This CDR3 is built from 14 residues. With V trimmed by 2 bases and J by 4 bases, 0 bases remained unmatched.

This clone has more than one count but fewer than ten. This sequence joins TRBV4-1 and TRBJ1-1; 7 nucleotides line up with TRBD1. From germline, CDR1 is MGHRA and CDR2 YSYEKL. The CDR3 has 13 amino acids. V was pared by 8 bases and J by 6 bases, with 9 bases of the junction left unmatched. CDR3 sequence: CASQGQTDAEAFF. The CDR3 region has the DNA TGCGCCAGCCAGGGACAGACTGACGCTGAAGCTTTCTTT.

This chain links TRBV29-1 with TRBJ2-2; TRBD1 might be the D (6 bases). Germline V CDR1 and CDR2: SQVTM, ANQGSEA. V lost 5 bases to trimming and J lost 5 bases, with 9 bases between them. The CDR3 has 12 residues. In DNA, the CDR3 is TGCAGCGTTCCCGGGACAACCGGGGAGCTGTTTTTT. Translating it yields CSVPGTTGELFF.

This clone was detected only a few times. The chain carries TRBV30 and TRBJ1-5; D remains ambiguous. CDR1 and CDR2 (germline): GTSNPN, SVGIG (reference sequence). With 0 bases removed from V and 4 bases from J, the gap between germline ends came to 10 bases. The CDR3 is 14 amino acids. The CDR3 sequence: CAWSVRLGNQPQHF. CDR3 DNA sequence: TGTGCCTGGAGTGTACGTTTGGGTAATCAGCCCCAGCATTTT. The full variable domain, rest sourced from reference TRBV30 and TRBJ1-5, is SQTIHQWPATLVQPVGSPLSLECTVEGTSNPNLYWYRQAAGRGLQLLFYSVGIGQISSEVPQNLSASRPQDRQFILSSKKLLLSDSGFYLCAWSVRLGNQPQHFGDGTRLSIL.

V gene TRBV5-4 combines with J gene TRBJ2-7; D perhaps matches TRBD2 (7 bases). The germline gives CDR1 SGHNT, CDR2 YYREEE (reference sequence). The V gene lost 4 bases and the J gene lost 1 base, with 15 bases spanning the gap. The CDR3 has 15 amino acids. The CDR3 loop is CASSPPGRGSYEQYF. CDR3 nucleotides: TGTGCCAGCAGCCCCCCGGGGAGGGGGTCCTACGAGCAGTACTTC.

This chain links TRBV6-5 with TRBJ1-3; the D is unclear. The CDR3 sequence is 14 residues long. The V and J ends lost 6 bases and 0 bases respectively, with 9 bases between them. Per germline, CDR1 MNHEY and CDR2 SVGAGI. As DNA, the CDR3 is TGTGCCAGCAGCCATGTCAACTCTGGAAACACCATATATTTT. It is translated as CASSHVNSGNTIYF.

The genes are TRBV30 and TRBJ1-2, with D unresolved. The CDR3 runs 12 residues. The V end was cut by 0 bases, the J end by 8 bases, with 10 bases between. The V gene's germline CDR1 is GTSNPN and CDR2 SVGIG (reference sequence). CDR3 protein: CAWSVGDQGYTF. In DNA, the CDR3 is TGTGCCTGGAGTGTGGGTGATCAGGGCTACACCTTC.

This clone showed up just a few times. The chain combines TRBV30 with TRBJ2-5, with D possibly being TRBD1 (5 bases). This CDR3 is 12 amino acids long. The germline gives CDR1 GTSNPN, CDR2 SVGIG (reference sequence). Trimming took off 1 base at V and 5 bases at J, with 8 bases between the two ends. CDR3 region: CAWSDRRETQYF. CDR3 bases: TGTGCCTGGAGTGACAGGCGGGAGACCCAGTACTTC.

This clone has more than one count but fewer than ten. This chain links TRBV30 with TRBJ1-2, with a tentative D call TRBD1 (5 bases). With 0 bases removed from V and 4 bases from J, the gap between germline ends came to 9 bases. CDR1 and CDR2 (germline): GTSNPN, SVGIG (reference sequence). CDR3 length: 13 amino acids. The CDR3 reads CAWSVRGSYGYTF. For the CDR3, the DNA is TGTGCCTGGAGTGTACGGGGCAGCTATGGCTACACCTTC.

The chain has TRBV27 and TRBJ1-5; 8 bases are shared with TRBD1. J lost 1 base, V lost 3 bases, and 5 bases had no gene match. This CDR3 has 16 amino acids. Germline assignment: CDR1 MNHEY and CDR2 SMNVEV (reference sequence). The CDR3 region is CASSFSDRVSNQPQHF. The CDR3, as DNA: TGTGCCAGCAGTTTCTCGGACAGGGTGAGCAATCAGCCCCAGCATTTT.

The gene calls are TRBV1 and TRBJ2-6; the listed D gene, TRBD2, was not tested against the DNA. TRBV1 is annotated as a pseudogene. This CDR3 has 15 amino acids. This chain's CDR3 is CTSREARCRANVLTF. CDR3 bases: TGCACCAGCAGGGAGGCTCGTTGTCGGGCCAACGTCCTGACTTTC.

Of note for this clone: The junction and the germline gene differ at one end; a read error may be behind it. V usage is TRBV30 and J usage is TRBJ1-1; D not resolved. This CDR3 comprises 11 residues. Germline lookup yields CDR1 GTSNPN and CDR2 SVGIG (reference sequence). CDR3 sequence (DNA): TGTGCCTGGGAGCGGAACACTGAGGCTTTCTTT. The encoded protein is CAWERNTEAFF.

This clone was found a few times. The chain is built from TRBV14 and TRBJ1-2, with D maybe TRBD1 (6 bases). CDR1 and CDR2 (germline): SGHDN, FVKESK. Trimming left V 1 base short and J 6 bases short, with 12 bases between. The CDR3 is 14 amino acids. In DNA form, the CDR3 reads TGTGCCAGCAGCCAAGTTGCAGGGGCGGATGGCTACACCTTC. Encoded protein: CASSQVAGADGYTF.

The chain joins TRBV6-5 to TRBJ2-3; D is unclear. V was shortened by 5 bases and J by 10 bases, with 7 bases between the two germline ends. Per germline, CDR1 MNHEY and CDR2 SVGAGI. This CDR3 has 10 residues. This CDR3 is CASSHAPQYF. CDR3 bases: TGTGCCAGCAGTCACGCCCCGCAGTATTTT.

About this clone: The junction and the germline gene differ at one end; a read error may be behind it. V gene TRBV30 combines with J gene TRBJ2-7, with unresolved D. The CDR3 extends over 14 amino acids. CDR1 and CDR2 (germline): GTSNPN, SVGIG (reference sequence). The CDR3, as DNA: TGTGCCTGGAGTTTCTACGTGGCCTCCGACGAGCAGTACTTC. Translation gives CAWSFYVASDEQYF.

The chain is built from TRBV30 and TRBJ1-4; D not certain. The V gene lost 1 base and the J gene lost 8 bases, with 8 bases spanning the gap. The CDR3 is 12 residues long. CDR1 and CDR2 (germline): GTSNPN, SVGIG (reference sequence). The CDR3: CAWSEGREKLFF. CDR3 nucleotides: TGTGCCTGGAGTGAGGGCAGGGAAAAACTGTTTTTT.